A selection of T cell receptor beta chains follows, all from one sample in a study of blood T cell repertoires in COVID-19. Measured with immunoSEQ multiplex PCR; TCRdb has only the in-frame clones, and not every one. The data contain a few hundred thousand clones, more than 80% of them seen just once; the ten biggest clones take up 7.5% to 10%. Input material: PBMCs or T cells enriched from blood (not recorded which). The source of these receptors is a man aged 35-49 years who had recovered from COVID-19. Both conserved end residues are part of each CDR3. D genes are given only for firm matches. Expanded clones get a size class; other rows say once, few or many, or leave the size out.

NA | NA | TRBJ2-1 | TRBV7-3 | CASSIALSSYNEQFF | TGTGCCAGCAGCATAGCTTTGAGCTCCTACAATGAGCAGTTCTTC
TRBD1 | NA | TRBJ1-4 | TRBV5-1 | CASSFRGPGTGGVGSNEKLFF | TGCGCCAGCAGCTTCCGAGGGCCCGGGACAGGGGGCGTGGGGTCCAATGAAAAACTGTTTTTT
NA | once | TRBJ1-1 | TRBV3-1/TRBV3-2 | CASSQFGRTAEAFF | TGTGCCAGCAGCCAATTCGGCCGGACAGCTGAAGCTTTCTTT
NA | NA | TRBJ1-1 | TRBV30 | CAWQRGNTEAFF | TGTGCCTGGCAAAGGGGGAACACTGAAGCTTTCTTT
TRBD2 | NA | TRBJ2-7 | TRBV6-5 | CASRASGEYEQYF | TGTGCCAGCAGGGCTAGCGGGGAATACGAGCAGTACTTC
NA | NA | TRBJ1-5 | TRBV3-1/TRBV3-2 | CASSARLGDQPQHF | TGTGCCAGCAGCGCACGTTTAGGGGATCAGCCCCAGCATTTT
TRBD1 | NA | TRBJ1-1 | TRBV29-1 | CSVWTGVANTEAFF | TGCAGCGTTTGGACAGGGGTAGCGAACACTGAAGCTTTCTTT
NA | few | TRBJ1-1 | TRBV29-1 | CSVEGKGARTEAFF | TGCAGCGTTGAAGGTAAAGGGGCGAGAACTGAAGCTTTCTTT
NA | NA | TRBJ2-2 | TRBV3-1/TRBV3-2 | CASTPGGTGELFF | TGTGCCAGCACCCCAGGGGGGACCGGGGAGCTGTTTTTT
TRBD1 | few | TRBJ1-1 | TRBV12-5 | CASGLVEPGQGAQTEAFF | TGTGCTAGTGGTTTGGTAGAACCGGGACAGGGGGCGCAGACTGAAGCTTTCTTT
TRBD2 | once | TRBJ2-7 | TRBV30 | CALTSGQSPYEQYF | TGTGCCTTAACTAGCGGCCAGTCCCCTTACGAGCAGTACTTC
NA | NA | TRBJ1-4 | TRBV3-1/TRBV3-2 | CASSQDGGFGKLFF | TGTGCCAGCAGCCAAGATGGGGGGTTCGGAAAACTGTTTTTT
NA | NA | TRBJ1-2 | TRBV20-1 | CSAGSWSDNTF | TGCAGTGCTGGGTCCTGGTCTGACAACACCTTC
TRBD1 | few | TRBJ2-3 | TRBV5-1 | CASSSPDRGTDTQYF | TGCGCCAGCAGCTCTCCGGACAGGGGCACAGATACGCAGTATTTT
NA | once | TRBJ1-2 | TRBV3-1/TRBV3-2 | CASSPGDRRYGYTF | TGTGCCAGCAGCCCTGGAGACAGGAGATATGGCTACACCTTC
TRBD1 | NA | TRBJ1-5 | TRBV7-8 | CASSSGTGSGWGQPQHF | TGTGCCAGCAGCTCCGGGACAGGTTCCGGTTGGGGTCAGCCCCAGCATTTT
TRBD1 | NA | TRBJ1-1 | TRBV19 | CASSMTGFGTEAFF | TGTGCCAGTAGTATGACAGGGTTTGGCACTGAAGCTTTCTTT
TRBD1 | once | TRBJ2-2 | TRBV18 | CASSPPGQGARGELFF | TGTGCCAGCTCACCACCCGGACAGGGGGCTCGCGGGGAGCTGTTTTTT
TRBD2 | NA | TRBJ2-1 | TRBV24-1 | CATSDTSGGGNEQFF | TGTGCCACCAGTGATACCAGCGGGGGCGGAAATGAGCAGTTCTTC
NA | NA | TRBJ1-3 | TRBV6-5 | CASSYSRGNTIYF | TGTGCCAGCAGTTACTCGAGGGGAAACACCATATATTTT
TRBD1 | NA | TRBJ1-2 | TRBV25-1 | CASRETGGTGYGYTF | TGTGCCAGCAGGGAAACAGGGGGCACTGGCTATGGCTACACCTTC
TRBD1 | NA | TRBJ2-7 | TRBV11-2 | CASSWNPGQGSYEQYF | TGTGCCAGCAGCTGGAACCCGGGACAGGGCTCCTACGAGCAGTACTTC
NA | NA | TRBJ1-3 | TRBV4-1 | CASSQDGGVVGNTIYF | TGCGCCAGCAGCCAAGATGGGGGGGTCGTTGGAAACACCATATATTTT
NA | NA | TRBJ1-5 | TRBV30 | CAWSVGGSGIQPQHF | TGTGCCTGGAGTGTAGGAGGGTCTGGTATTCAGCCCCAGCATTTT
TRBD1 | NA | TRBJ1-5 | TRBV6-5 | CASRHDRGSGQPQHF | TGTGCCAGCAGACACGACAGGGGGTCTGGACAGCCCCAGCATTTT
TRBD2 | few | TRBJ2-7 | TRBV29-1 | CSVGDRGGYEQYF | TGCAGCGTGGGGGACCGCGGGGGGTACGAGCAGTACTTC
NA | NA | TRBJ1-4 | TRBV5-1 | CASSRFQGSEKLFF | TGCGCCAGCAGCCGGTTCCAGGGGTCTGAAAAACTGTTTTTT
TRBD2 | NA | TRBJ2-1 | TRBV9 | CASSVVGGGPFSVRFF | TGTGCCAGCAGCGTAGTAGGCGGGGGACCTTTCTCCGTGCGGTTCTTC
NA | NA | TRBJ2-7 | TRBV19 | CASSIARGQPEQYF | TGTGCCAGTAGTATAGCTAGAGGACAGCCCGAGCAGTACTTC
TRBD1 | once | TRBJ2-7 | TRBV7-7 | CASSRSLTGVEQYF | TGTGCCAGCAGCCGCTCACTCACAGGGGTCGAGCAGTACTTC
NA | once | TRBJ1-4 | TRBV14 | CASSSIWGPNEKLFF | TGTGCCAGCAGCTCCATCTGGGGCCCTAATGAAAAACTGTTTTTT
NA | NA | TRBJ1-1 | TRBV30 | CAWLRSGGTEAFF | TGTGCCTGGCTTAGATCGGGGGGTACTGAAGCTTTCTTT
NA | NA | TRBJ1-1 | TRBV6-5 | CASSFSRGTEAFF | TGTGCCAGCAGTTTCTCCCGGGGCACTGAAGCTTTCTTT
NA | few | TRBJ2-2 | TRBV18 | CASSPSRATGELFF | TGTGCCAGCTCACCGTCCAGGGCAACCGGGGAGCTGTTTTTT
TRBD1 | NA | TRBJ2-1 | TRBV27 | CASRLQGADEQFF | TGTGCCAGCAGACTTCAGGGGGCCGATGAGCAGTTCTTC
NA | NA | TRBJ2-7 | TRBV5-5 | CASSLGLFSYEQYF | TGTGCCAGCAGCTTGGGACTGTTTTCCTACGAGCAGTACTTC
TRBD1 | once | TRBJ1-5 | TRBV5-8 | CASSLRGTGFYSNQPQHF | TGTGCCAGCAGCTTGAGGGGGACAGGCTTTTATAGCAATCAGCCCCAGCATTTT
TRBD1 | NA | TRBJ1-5 | TRBV3-1/TRBV3-2 | CASSQGTGVANQPQHF | TGTGCCAGCAGCCAAGGTACAGGGGTCGCAAATCAGCCCCAGCATTTT
TRBD1 | NA | TRBJ2-1 | TRBV18 | CASSPDRGIYNEQFF | TGTGCCAGCTCACCAGACAGGGGTATTTACAATGAGCAGTTCTTC
TRBD1 | few | TRBJ1-4 | TRBV2 | CASSHASGQANEKLFF | TGTGCCAGCAGTCACGCCTCGGGACAGGCTAATGAAAAACTGTTTTTT
NA | NA | TRBJ1-4 | TRBV28 | CASGPSTNEKLFF | TGTGCCAGCGGCCCTTCAACTAATGAAAAACTGTTTTTT